This T cell receptor (beta chain) was documented in a study of T-cell memory formation after mild COVID-19. Overall study results and limits: The authors left the SARS-CoV-2 specificity of second-wave clones peaking on day 37 unconfirmed.

TCRdb analysed the 5' RACE reads with MiXCR anew, one entry per CDR3 protein. The sample holds just over 350,000 distinct CDR3 sequences, roughly 14% seen once. This clonotype was seen at least ten times. Its target is unknown. This TCR came from a man aged 18 to 29 who had mild COVID-19 (a few samples of this study predate the infection). Cell type and time point are not known. The specimen was PBMCs or a T cell subset sorted from them (not recorded which).

In DNA, the CDR3 is TGCAGTGCTAGTTTGGGACAGGGGAGAAACGAGCAGTACTTC. Translation gives CSASLGQGRNEQYF. The V call is TRBV20-1, the J call TRBJ2-7, with 10 nucleotides matching TRBD1. V shed 3 bases, J shed 5 bases, and the junction held 7 bases outside the gene matches. CDR1 DFQATT and CDR2 SNEGSKA come from the germline V gene (reference sequence). This CDR3 has 14 amino acids.